This T cell receptor (beta chain) appears in the sequencing data of a study of naive and memory T cell subsets. Study-wide results and caveats: Potentially, T cell activation and differentiation skew this RNA-based measurement.

The germline V gene has CDR1 LNHDA and CDR2 SQIVND (reference sequence). CDR3 length: 19 residues. V dropped 3 bases and J dropped 1 base, with 21 bases sitting between them. TCR cDNA received a 3' ligated oligonucleotide that carried a UMI. Cells were not sorted; total RNA input targeted about 1 to 1,100 ng. The SP2 primer and nested alpha and beta constant region primers amplified ligated cDNA in four rounds. For blood and skin samples, reverse transcription used TCR alpha and beta constant primers. TCRdb passed the 5' RACE reads through MiXCR, listing each CDR3 protein once. The table has about 48,000 distinct CDR3 sequences, approximately 4.5% seen once. This clonotype was observed a few times. The antigen is undetermined.

V gene TRBV19 combines with J gene TRBJ2-2; tentative D call: TRBD2 (6 bases). The receptor comes from a female donor in good health. CDR3 coding DNA: TGTGCCAGTAGTATGTTTGGCGGAGGGCTGATAATGAACACCGGGGAGCTGTTTTTT. Encoded protein: CASSMFGGGLIMNTGELFF.